Listed here are 32 T cell receptor beta chains from one sample, sequenced in a study of T cells in Graves' hyperthyroidism and ophthalmopathy. There were TCR beta CDR3 regions amplified from RNA transcripts. RT-PCR in the first round (using the HTBI primer set) targeted the TCR CDR3. TCRdb reprocessed the multiplex PCR reads with MiXCR, giving one entry per CDR3 protein. The sample holds approximately 870,000 distinct CDR3 sequences; roughly 37% are singletons and the top ten take 8% to 9%. The sequencing input was blood. The source is a man between 18 and 35 years old with Graves' hyperthyroidism.

The chain combines TRBV20-1 with TRBJ1-1; unclear D gene. Looked up from germline, CDR1 is DFQATT and CDR2 is SNEGSKA (reference sequence). The CDR3 has 14 amino acids. V was clipped by 3 bases and J by 6 bases, with 17 bases between them. The CDR3 DNA is TGCAGTGCTAGTCCGGGAACCCTCGGTTCTGAAGCTTTCTTT. It specifies CSASPGTLGSEAFF.

The rearrangement joins TRBV20-1 to TRBJ1-2, with 10 positions matching TRBD1. CDR1 is DFQATT, CDR2 SNEGSKA, per germline (reference sequence). The CDR3 spans 13 residues. V trimming: 1 base; J trimming: 8 bases; junction bases outside the gene matches: 4. The CDR3 sequence: CSARGQGANGYTF. As DNA, the CDR3 is TGCAGTGCTAGAGGACAGGGGGCGAACGGCTACACCTTC.

This clonotype was found many times. The CDR3 sequence: CASKEGISGANVLTF. CDR3 nucleotides: TGCGCCAGCAAGGAAGGGATCTCTGGGGCCAACGTCCTGACTTTC. The chain recombines TRBV10-2 with TRBJ2-6; D unresolved. V was clipped by 7 bases and J by 0 bases, with 10 bases between them. Looked up from germline, CDR1 is WSHSY and CDR2 is SAAADI. The CDR3 sequence is 15 residues long.

The chain joins TRBV7-6 to TRBJ2-3; D is tentatively TRBD1 or TRBD2 (6 bases each). The germline V and J ends were trimmed by 6 bases and 2 bases, with 12 bases remaining between them. The CDR3 is 14 residues long. Germline CDR1 is SGHVS and CDR2 is FNYEAQ. The CDR3 region is CASRGGSVTDTQYF. The CDR3 region has the DNA TGTGCCAGCAGAGGGGGGAGCGTCACAGATACGCAGTATTTT. The whole variable domain, filled in from reference TRBV7-6 and TRBJ2-3, reads GAGVSQSPRYKVTKRGQDVALRCDPISGHVSLYWYRQALGQGPEFLTYFNYEAQQDKSGLPNDRFSAERPEGSISTLTIQRTEQRDSAMYRCASRGGSVTDTQYFGPGTRLTVL.

About this clonotype: One junction end does not reproduce the germline sequence, and a read error may be involved. This sequence joins TRBV10-3 and TRBJ1-2; the D gene is possibly TRBD1 (5 bases). Germline V gene sequence: CDR1 ENHRY, CDR2 SYGVKD. This CDR3 comprises 15 residues. The CDR3 bases are TGTGCCAGCAGTGACTCGATGGAGGGGACCTATGGCTACACCTTC. Encoded protein: CASSDSMEGTYGYTF.

A note on this clonotype: This may stem from a read error, because a much larger clone lies one nucleotide away. The chain combines TRBV20-1 with TRBJ1-2; D gene unclear. Trimming took off 0 bases at V and 8 bases at J, with 13 bases between the two ends. CDR1 and CDR2 (germline): DFQATT, SNEGSKA (reference sequence). The CDR3 extends over 13 amino acids. CDR3: CSARDGRPHGYTF. In DNA, the CDR3 is TGCAGTGCTAGAGATGGACGGCCCCACGGCTACACCTTC.

This clonotype was recorded many times. The V call is TRBV19, the J call TRBJ1-1; D not resolved. Germline V gene lookup returns CDR1 LNHDA and CDR2 SQIVND (reference sequence). V was pared by 5 bases and J by 4 bases, with 11 bases between. The CDR3 runs 13 residues. The CDR3 loop reads CASSYGRPTEAFF. Here the CDR3 DNA reads TGTGCCAGTAGTTACGGCCGACCCACTGAAGCTTTCTTT.

The chain is built from TRBV29-1 and TRBJ2-7, with TRBD2 matching 7 bases. This CDR3 contains 13 residues. V lost 1 base to trimming and J lost 4 bases; unmatched junction nucleotides: 4. From germline, CDR1 is SQVTM and CDR2 ANQGSEA. CDR3 sequence reads: CSVEVTSTYEQYF. The CDR3 DNA reads TGCAGCGTTGAAGTGACTAGCACTTACGAGCAGTACTTC.

The table lists this clonotype with many counts. This chain joins TRBV10-2 and TRBJ1-2; D possibly corresponds to TRBD1 (6 bases). The V and J ends lost 6 bases and 4 bases respectively, with 15 bases between them. The CDR3 extends over 14 amino acids. Germline assignment: CDR1 WSHSY and CDR2 SAAADI. The CDR3 sequence is CASRETGESYGYTF. CDR3 in DNA: TGCGCCAGCAGGGAGACAGGAGAGAGCTATGGCTACACCTTC.

This chain uses TRBV11-2 with TRBJ2-2, with 8 bases matching TRBD2. The trim removed 6 bases at V and 6 bases at J, leaving 6 bases unmatched. The CDR3 consists of 14 residues. Looked up from germline, CDR1 is SGHAT and CDR2 is FQNNGV. The CDR3: CASSPPSGPGELFF. DNA of the CDR3: TGTGCCAGCAGTCCCCCTAGCGGGCCCGGGGAGCTGTTTTTT.

The chain has TRBV29-1 and TRBJ1-4; D remains unclear. The CDR3 is 11 residues long. Germline-derived CDR1 and CDR2 are SQVTM and ANQGSEA. The germline V and J ends were trimmed by 8 bases and 8 bases, with 12 bases remaining between them. The CDR3 is CSTRAGEKLFF. CDR3 nucleotides: TGCAGCACACGGGCAGGAGAAAAACTGTTTTTT.

In nucleotides, the CDR3 is TGTGCCAGCAGCGCGGGAGGAGTTTTCGAGCAGTACTTC. Translation: CASSAGGVFEQYF. This chain links TRBV9 with TRBJ2-7, with TRBD2 identical over 7 bases. Trimming cost V 3 bases and J 6 bases; bases outside gene matches: 6. The length of the CDR3 is 13 residues. Germline V gene lookup returns CDR1 SGDLS and CDR2 YYNGEE.

Many counts were recorded for this clonotype. The J gene is TRBJ2-7, the V gene TRBV9; 8 positions agree with TRBD2. The CDR3 contains 14 residues. The germline CDR1 and CDR2 sequences are SGDLS and YYNGEE. The trim removed 0 bases at V and 2 bases at J, leaving 1 base unmatched. The CDR3 DNA follows: TGTGCCAGCAGCGTAGTAGCGGGGACCTACGAGCAGTACTTC. It translates to CASSVVAGTYEQYF.

J is TRBJ2-5 and V is TRBV7-2; D ambiguous. Germline CDR1 and CDR2: SGHTA and FQGNSA. The V and J ends lost 2 bases and 1 base respectively, with 11 bases between them. The CDR3 covers 15 residues. CDR3 coding DNA: TGTGCCAGCAGCTTACTCGCCACACTCCAAGAGACCCAGTACTTC. As protein: CASSLLATLQETQYF.

The J gene is TRBJ2-1, the V gene TRBV2, with D hard to call. Germline V gene data show CDR1 as SNHLY and CDR2 as FYNNEI. V was cut by 9 bases and J by 6 bases, with 15 bases left in between. The CDR3 is made up of 13 amino acids. DNA of the CDR3: TGTGCCAGTATTCGTAGGGCACGCAATGAGCAGTTCTTC. It codes for CASIRRARNEQFF. Full variable domain (remainder filled in from reference TRBV2 and TRBJ2-1): EPEVTQTPSHQVTQMGQEVILRCVPISNHLYFYWYRQILGQKVEFLVSFYNNEISEKSEIFDDQFSVERPDGSNFTLKIRSTKLEDSAMYFCASIRRARNEQFFGPGTRLTVL.

This clonotype has more than one count but fewer than ten. The chain is built from TRBV11-2 and TRBJ1-3; tentative D call: TRBD1 (5 bases). The V gene lost 5 bases and the J gene lost 3 bases, with 8 bases spanning the gap. The CDR3 contains 13 residues. Germline values: CDR1 SGHAT, CDR2 FQNNGV. CDR3 in amino acids: CASSKGIGNTIYF. The CDR3 bases are TGTGCCAGCAGCAAGGGGATTGGAAACACCATATATTTT.

In this sample, this clonotype turned up once. This likely comes from a read error, as the CDR3 has no conserved phenylalanine or tryptophan at its end. The limits of the CDR3 on the DNA are not certain, so only TCRdb's listed CDR3 is given. The gene calls are TRBV2 and TRBJ2-5; TRBD1 is the table's D call, not checked against the DNA. CDR1 is SNHLY, CDR2 FYNNEI, per germline. The CDR3 is 9 residues long, ends included. Here the CDR3 reads CASRGDSNT.

The sample holds a few counts of this clonotype. V usage is TRBV2 and J usage is TRBJ1-4, with D uncertain. The CDR3 consists of 15 residues. Germline V CDR1 and CDR2: SNHLY, FYNNEI. The ends were cut back, 6 bases at V and 3 bases at J, with 14 bases in the middle. CDR3 sequence (DNA): TGTGCCAGCAGCCAATCGACACATTCTAATGAAAAACTGTTTTTT. Residues: CASSQSTHSNEKLFF.

This clonotype occurred a few times. The rearrangement joins TRBV7-9 to TRBJ1-4; 7 bases map to TRBD1. This CDR3 region has 13 residues. Germline CDR1 and CDR2: SEHNR and FQNEAQ (reference sequence). Germline trimming cut 8 bases from V and 5 bases from J; bases unmatched to any gene: 5. The DNA of the CDR3 is TGTGCCAGCGTTAGACAGGGAAATGAAAAACTGTTTTTT. The encoded protein is CASVRQGNEKLFF.

V gene TRBV10-3 combines with J gene TRBJ1-6; D is uncertain. There are 12 residues in the CDR3. CDR1 ENHRY and CDR2 SYGVKD come from the germline V gene. With 8 bases removed from V and 5 bases from J, the gap between germline ends came to 7 bases. The CDR3 DNA reads as TGTGCCATCGCCCGGGATAATTCACCCCTCCACTTT. Translation: CAIARDNSPLHF.

The CDR3 coding sequence is TGCAGCGTTGGAACTGGGCTTGGGGCAGATACGCAGTATTTT. Its translation is CSVGTGLGADTQYF. This sequence joins TRBV29-1 and TRBJ2-3; D gene uncertain. V dropped 4 bases and J dropped 4 bases, with 15 bases sitting between them. Germline V lookup: CDR1 SQVTM, CDR2 ANQGSEA. This CDR3 spans 14 amino acids.

This chain joins TRBV5-1 and TRBJ1-2, with D maybe TRBD1 (5 bases). The CDR3 runs 15 residues. Germline CDR1 is SGHRS and CDR2 is YFSETQ. V lost 4 bases and J lost 7, with 20 bases in between. This CDR3 is CASSPTVGGGGGYTF. The CDR3 coding sequence is TGCGCCAGCAGCCCGACAGTCGGAGGTGGTGGTGGCTACACCTTC.

This chain connects TRBV19 to TRBJ2-3; 8 bases agree with TRBD2. The CDR3 spans 14 residues. CDR1 and CDR2 from the germline V gene are LNHDA and SQIVND (reference sequence). V shed 7 bases and J 2 bases; nucleotides not matched to a gene: 5. CDR3 amino acids: CASTFGRDTDTQYF. CDR3 nucleotide sequence: TGTGCCAGTACCTTCGGGAGGGACACAGATACGCAGTATTTT.

The chain links TRBV7-2 to TRBJ2-7; 11 bases align to TRBD2. The germline V gene has CDR1 SGHTA and CDR2 FQGNSA. V shed 5 bases and J 0 bases; nucleotides not matched to a gene: 3. This CDR3 comprises 15 residues. The CDR3 DNA follows: TGTGCCAGCAGCCGACTAGCGGGGACCTCCTACGAGCAGTACTTC. Translated, it gives CASSRLAGTSYEQYF.

A word on this clonotype: Given a much more abundant clone one base away, this may be a read error. The J gene is TRBJ2-7, the V gene TRBV10-3; D perhaps matches TRBD2 (6 bases). V was cut by 6 bases and J by 4 bases, with 16 bases left in between. Germline CDR1 and CDR2: ENHRY and SYGVKD. This CDR3 is 14 amino acids long. The CDR3 coding sequence is TGTGCCATCAGCGCGGGACTTACACCGTACGAGCAGTACTTC. It encodes CAISAGLTPYEQYF.

The genes are TRBV29-1 and TRBJ1-1; D is undetermined. Germline V gives CDR1 SQVTM, CDR2 ANQGSEA. Between the trimmed V and J ends, which lost 4 bases and 8 bases, there was a span of 17 bases. The CDR3 totals 13 residues. DNA for the CDR3: TGCAGCGTTGGGGCTGGCGGCGGGAGGGAAGCTTTCTTT. This codes for CSVGAGGGREAFF.

The chain combines TRBV7-9 with TRBJ2-5; TRBD1 is a possible D gene (5 bases). This CDR3 is 15 amino acids long. Trimming pared 1 base from V and 5 bases from J, leaving 14 bases between. CDR1 SEHNR and CDR2 FQNEAQ come from the germline V gene (reference sequence). The CDR3 reads CASSLDQGSFETQYF. The CDR3 DNA follows: TGTGCCAGCAGCTTAGACCAGGGATCCTTTGAGACCCAGTACTTC. The variable domain in full, with the rest retrieved from reference TRBV7-9 and TRBJ2-5, is DTGVSQNPRHKITKRGQNVTFRCDPISEHNRLYWYRQTLGQGPEFLTYFQNEAQLEKSRLLSDRFSAERPKGSFSTLEIQRTEQGDSAMYLCASSLDQGSFETQYFGPGTRLLVL.

In its sample, this clonotype was seen once. It may be a read error: a sequence one base away is much more abundant. J is TRBJ2-7 and V is TRBV7-9; D is unresolved. The CDR3 loop spans 12 amino acids. Germline values: CDR1 SEHNR, CDR2 FQNEAQ (reference sequence). Trimming took off 4 bases at V and 5 bases at J, with 9 bases between the two ends. The CDR3 DNA is TGTGCCAGCAGCTCCCGGTGGGACGAGCAGTACTTC. This codes for CASSSRWDEQYF.

This clonotype was recorded at least ten times. V is TRBV11-2 and J is TRBJ1-6; D is uncertain. Germline assignment: CDR1 SGHAT and CDR2 FQNNGV. The CDR3 covers 14 residues. V lost 2 bases and J lost 7, with 9 bases in between. The CDR3 DNA is TGTGCCAGCAGCTTACAACCCGGGAATTCACCCCTCCACTTT. Translated: CASSLQPGNSPLHF. Supplemented by reference TRBV11-2 and TRBJ1-6, the full variable domain reads EAGVAQSPRYKIIEKRQSVAFWCNPISGHATLYWYQQILGQGPKLLIQFQNNGVVDDSQLPKDRFSAERLKGVDSTLKIQPAKLEDSAVYLCASSLQPGNSPLHFGNGTRLTVT.

This clonotype was seen only a few times. The chain recombines TRBV6-5 with TRBJ2-6, with 10 nucleotides matching TRBD2. This CDR3 comprises 15 residues. J gave up 3 bases and V 7 bases, and 3 bases lay outside the gene matches. The V gene's germline CDR1 is MNHEY and CDR2 SVGAGI. Here the CDR3 reads CASTSGRVGANVLTF. As DNA, the CDR3 is TGTGCCAGCACTAGCGGGAGAGTTGGGGCCAACGTCCTGACTTTC.

The chain employs TRBV20-1 and TRBJ1-6, with 12 bases that match TRBD1. Unmatched junction bases numbered 2, after V lost 3 bases and J lost 8 bases. The length of the CDR3 is 14 residues. CDR1 and CDR2 from the germline V gene are DFQATT and SNEGSKA (reference sequence). The CDR3 bases are TGCAGTGCTAGCGGGACAGGGGGCCATTCACCCCTCCACTTT. The encoded protein is CSASGTGGHSPLHF.

The rearrangement uses TRBV7-3 and TRBJ1-4; no clear D gene. The CDR3 loop spans 17 amino acids. V was cut by 4 bases and J by 0 bases, with 15 bases left in between. Per germline, CDR1 SGHTA and CDR2 FQGTGA. The CDR3 here is CASSSRPRRATNEKLFF. For the CDR3, the DNA is TGTGCCAGCAGCTCCCGACCCAGACGGGCAACTAATGAAAAACTGTTTTTT.